The clone carrying this TCR beta chain was counted between two and nine times. The CDR3 covers 15 residues. Germline V lookup: CDR1 SGHNT, CDR2 YENEEA. Trimming cost V 5 bases and J 0 bases; bases outside gene matches: 5. These data are taken from a study of blood T cell repertoires in COVID-19. The repertoire was sequenced with immunoSEQ multiplex PCR; TCRdb's copy has only in-frame clones and lacks some. The sample has roughly 180,000 clones; around 80% are singletons. The sequence derives from a man in his 60s who had been exposed to COVID-19. The sequenced sample was PBMCs or T cells enriched from blood (not recorded which). The chain has TRBV11-3 and TRBJ2-7, with 9 bases matching TRBD2. CDR3: CASSSLAGYSYEQYF. CDR3 in DNA: TGTGCCAGCAGCAGTCTAGCGGGGTACTCCTACGAGCAGTACTTC.